These T cell receptor beta chains were read from a single sample in a study of blood T cell repertoires in COVID-19. TCRdb's copy holds only in-frame clones and misses some; the assay was immunoSEQ multiplex PCR. The sample has fewer than 250,000 clones, approximately 88% seen once. The specimen was PBMCs or T cells enriched from blood (not recorded which). The receptors stem from a woman in her 30s with acute COVID-19. Both conserved end residues are part of each CDR3. The D gene is left open where the match is weak. Expanded clones get a size class; other rows say once, few or many, or leave the size out.

d_call j_call v_call clone_size cdr3_aa cdr3_nt
. TRBJ2-7 TRBV7-2 . CASSYLMKQQYF TGTGCCAGCAGCTACCTGATGAAGCAGCAGTACTTC
. TRBJ1-6 TRBV3-1/TRBV3-2 . CASSQGTTGWNNSPLHF TGTGCCAGCAGCCAGGGCACTACAGGGTGGAATAATTCACCCCTCCACTTT
TRBD1 TRBJ1-1 TRBV14 . CASSQETGTGEAFF TGTGCCAGCAGCCAAGAGACTGGGACAGGGGAAGCTTTCTTT
TRBD1 TRBJ1-2 TRBV5-1 once CASSPPGQGYGYTF TGCGCCAGCAGCCCGCCGGGACAGGGGTATGGCTACACCTTC
. TRBJ2-7 TRBV5-1 few CASSLGRGNEQYF TGCGCCAGCAGCTTGGGCAGGGGCAACGAGCAGTACTTC
. TRBJ1-1 TRBV10-1 . CASSSRTDSMNTEAFF TGCGCCAGCAGCTCGAGGACAGACTCCATGAACACTGAAGCTTTCTTT
. TRBJ1-2 TRBV30 . CAWSVLGSGYTF TGTGCCTGGAGTGTACTAGGGTCGGGCTACACCTTC
. TRBJ2-5 TRBV15 . CATSRDQEGAETQYF TGTGCCACCAGCAGAGATCAGGAGGGGGCGGAGACCCAGTACTTC
. TRBJ1-2 TRBV3-1/TRBV3-2 . CASSQDRGLAYGYTF TGTGCCAGCAGCCAAGATAGAGGGCTGGCCTATGGCTACACCTTC
. TRBJ1-6 TRBV27 once CASSRGGRGFFSPLHF TGTGCCAGCAGTCGGGGAGGGAGGGGATTTTTTTCACCCCTCCACTTT
TRBD2 TRBJ2-6 TRBV4-2 . CASSREGNPSGANVLTF TGTGCCAGCAGCCGGGAGGGGAACCCCTCTGGGGCCAACGTCCTGACTTTC
. TRBJ2-1 TRBV7-6 . CASSLSSRFTYNEQFF TGTGCCAGCAGCTTATCTTCACGGTTCACCTACAATGAGCAGTTCTTC
TRBD1 TRBJ1-2 TRBV7-8 few CASSTGGSGYGYTF TGTGCCAGCAGCACAGGGGGCTCAGGTTATGGCTACACCTTC
TRBD1 TRBJ2-1 TRBV30 . CAWSVLTGVGPNEQFF TGTGCCTGGAGTGTACTAACAGGGGTTGGACCCAATGAGCAGTTCTTC
. TRBJ1-3 TRBV13 . CASKKAVSGNTIYF TGTGCCAGCAAAAAGGCGGTCTCTGGAAACACCATATATTTT
. TRBJ1-4 TRBV6-2/TRBV6-3 . CASSAGRLGTEKLFF TGTGCCAGCAGTGCGGGACGGCTCGGAACCGAAAAACTGTTTTTT
. TRBJ2-7 TRBV9 once CASTRTPDHYEQYF TGTGCCAGCACCCGGACACCCGACCACTACGAGCAGTACTTC
. TRBJ1-1 TRBV6-6 . CASTYGLWTEAFF TGTGCCAGCACCTACGGGTTGTGGACTGAAGCTTTCTTT
TRBD1 TRBJ1-5 TRBV6-5 . CASRDRFNQPQHF TGTGCCAGCCGGGACAGGTTCAATCAGCCCCAGCATTTT
TRBD1 TRBJ2-1 TRBV19 once CASSTTGGPYNEQFF TGTGCCAGTAGTACAACAGGGGGCCCCTACAATGAGCAGTTCTTC
TRBD1 TRBJ1-1 TRBV7-8 . CASSLVGTGFRNTEAFF TGTGCCAGCAGCTTAGTGGGGACAGGGTTTAGGAACACTGAAGCTTTCTTT
TRBD1 TRBJ1-2 TRBV4-3 few CASSQDPMTGPYGYTF TGCGCCAGCAGCCAAGATCCTATGACAGGGCCATATGGCTACACCTTC
. TRBJ1-3 TRBV7-2 . CASSLWTASGNTIYF TGTGCCAGCAGCTTATGGACAGCTTCTGGAAACACCATATATTTT
TRBD1 TRBJ1-3 TRBV5-1 few CASSQASGQSSGNTIYF TGCGCCAGCAGCCAGGCCTCGGGACAGTCCTCTGGAAACACCATATATTTT
TRBD1 TRBJ1-4 TRBV5-1 . CASSLGGQGVQTSFF TGCGCCAGCAGCTTGGGAGGACAGGGGGTACAGACGTCGTTTTTT
. TRBJ1-1 TRBV4-1 . CASSSRGSKNTEAFF TGCGCCAGCAGCTCCCGCGGATCCAAGAACACTGAAGCTTTCTTT
TRBD2 TRBJ2-3 TRBV7-9 . CASSPSGGRDTQYF TGTGCCAGCAGCCCCTCGGGGGGGCGGGATACGCAGTATTTT
. TRBJ1-3 TRBV5-1 few CASSSGSSGNTIYF TGCGCCAGCAGCTCCGGGTCCTCTGGAAACACCATATATTTT
TRBD1 TRBJ2-1 TRBV19 once CASSINSGTGINEQFF TGTGCCAGTAGTATTAATTCCGGGACAGGGATAAATGAGCAGTTCTTC
TRBD1 TRBJ1-5 TRBV27 . CASSLGWDRANQPQHF TGTGCCAGCAGTTTAGGGTGGGACAGGGCTAATCAGCCCCAGCATTTT
TRBD2 TRBJ2-5 TRBV3-1/TRBV3-2 . CASSPGTSGDQETQYF TGTGCCAGCAGCCCCGGGACTAGCGGGGACCAAGAGACCCAGTACTTC
. TRBJ2-7 TRBV30 . CACGRRQGQGF TGTGCCTGCGGCCGTAGGCAGGGGCAAGGCTTC
TRBD1 TRBJ1-1 TRBV7-8 . CASSALQGRTEAFF TGTGCCAGCAGCGCCTTACAGGGGAGGACTGAAGCTTTCTTT
TRBD2 TRBJ2-3 TRBV3-1/TRBV3-2 . CASSQDSGEGAIGTDTQYF TGTGCCAGCAGCCAAGATTCGGGGGAGGGTGCCATCGGCACAGATACGCAGTATTTT
TRBD1 TRBJ2-7 TRBV6-5 . CASVLGQGIFGQYF TGTGCCAGCGTCTTGGGACAGGGTATCTTCGGGCAGTACTTC
TRBD2 TRBJ2-5 TRBV12-5 once CASGSSGGAETQYF TGTGCTAGTGGTTCTAGCGGGGGGGCCGAGACCCAGTACTTC
. TRBJ2-4 TRBV2 . CASSELGILAKNIQYF TGTGCCAGCAGTGAACTCGGGATACTAGCCAAAAACATTCAGTACTTC
. TRBJ2-5 TRBV5-1 . CASSLEGRAGETQYF TGCGCCAGCAGCTTGGAAGGCAGGGCAGGGGAGACCCAGTACTTC
. TRBJ2-3 TRBV21-1 . CASSKPDTGVTDTQYF TGTGCCAGCAGCAAACCGGACACAGGGGTCACAGATACGCAGTATTTT
. TRBJ2-2 TRBV21-1 . CASSGQNTGELFF TGTGCCAGCAGCGGACAGAACACCGGGGAGCTGTTTTTT
. TRBJ1-2 TRBV11-3 . CASSKGRNYGYTF TGTGCCAGCAGCAAAGGGAGGAACTATGGCTACACCTTC
. TRBJ2-7 TRBV5-6 . CASEVGDYEQYF TGTGCCAGCGAGGTCGGGGACTACGAGCAGTACTTC
. TRBJ2-7 TRBV10-3 . CAISEGGVDLSYEQYF TGTGCCATCAGTGAGGGCGGGGTGGACCTTTCCTACGAGCAGTACTTC
. TRBJ2-5 TRBV27 . CASGAVKETQYF TGTGCCAGCGGGGCGGTGAAAGAGACCCAGTACTTC
TRBD1 TRBJ1-1 TRBV10-3 once CAISRDSENTEAFF TGTGCCATCAGCCGGGACAGCGAGAACACTGAAGCTTTCTTT
. TRBJ1-5 TRBV18 . CASSPSEGVGQPQHF TGTGCCAGCTCACCATCGGAGGGTGTGGGTCAGCCCCAGCATTTT
TRBD1 TRBJ1-1 TRBV29-1 . CSVAHRLQGRTEAFF TGCAGCGTGGCACACCGACTACAGGGGCGCACTGAAGCTTTCTTT
. TRBJ1-2 TRBV7-9 . CASSLWGRRSGYTF TGTGCCAGCAGCCTTTGGGGGCGCAGGTCTGGCTACACCTTC